The entry below gives a single T cell receptor beta chain sequence along with its context. Its antigen is still unknown. It has no much larger one-base neighbor in the sample; base qualities were not kept. The data belong to a study of T cell changes during pregnancy in multiple sclerosis (dated by TCRdb to between 2019 and 2020). General notes on the study: In women with multiple sclerosis, the researchers looked at how the T cell repertoire shifted as pregnancy progressed.

Spanning cysteine to phenylalanine, the CDR3 consists of 15 amino acids. The entry retains the CDR3 DNA only, 45 bases that are in frame from base 1. The germline V gene provides CDR1 SGHTA and CDR2 FQGNSA. Compared with germline, V lacks 3 bases and J lacks 7 bases; bases without a gene match: 4. Library method: the immunoSEQ multiplex PCR assay. Imported from immuneACCESS, the table was reduced by TCRdb to in-frame sequences with V and J called. These copies leave out some clones; in studies compared against another copy, an unresolved V gene accounts for under half, and the cause of the remainder is not known. A total of some 14,000 clones appear in this sample, 80% to 95% of them only once. About 3% of the sample is held by the ten biggest clonotypes.

This material consisted of peripheral blood, taken in the second trimester of pregnancy. This receptor was obtained from a female donor in good health, enrolled as a control in a pregnancy study. Recombination linked TRBV7-2 to TRBJ2-1, with 12 junctional bases fitting TRBD2. The CDR3 reads CASSFLGLAGNEQFF. The DNA reads TGTGCCAGCAGCTTCCTTGGACTAGCGGGAAATGAGCAGTTCTTC.